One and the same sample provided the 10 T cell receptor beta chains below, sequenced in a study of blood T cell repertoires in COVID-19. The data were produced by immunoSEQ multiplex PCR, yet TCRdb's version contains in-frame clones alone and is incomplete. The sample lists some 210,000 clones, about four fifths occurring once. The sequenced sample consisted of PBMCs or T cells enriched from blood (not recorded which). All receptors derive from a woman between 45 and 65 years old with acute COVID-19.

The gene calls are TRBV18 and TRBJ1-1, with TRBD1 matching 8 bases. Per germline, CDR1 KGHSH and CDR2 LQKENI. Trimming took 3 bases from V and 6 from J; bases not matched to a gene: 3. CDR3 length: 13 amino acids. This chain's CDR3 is CASSPRQGSEAFF. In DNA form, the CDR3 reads TGTGCCAGCTCACCCCGACAGGGGTCTGAAGCTTTCTTT.

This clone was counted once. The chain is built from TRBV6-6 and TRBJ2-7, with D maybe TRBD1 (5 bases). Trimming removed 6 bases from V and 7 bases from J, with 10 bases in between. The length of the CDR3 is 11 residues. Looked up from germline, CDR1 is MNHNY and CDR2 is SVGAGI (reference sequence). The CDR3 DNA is TGTGCCAGCAGAGGGGTTGGGGAGCAGTACTTC. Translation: CASRGVGEQYF.

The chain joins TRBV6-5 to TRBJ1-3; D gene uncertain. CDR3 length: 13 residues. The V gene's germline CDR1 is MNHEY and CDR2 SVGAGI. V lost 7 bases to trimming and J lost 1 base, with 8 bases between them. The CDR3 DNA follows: TGTGCCAGCATCCTATATTCTGGAAACACCATATATTTT. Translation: CASILYSGNTIYF.

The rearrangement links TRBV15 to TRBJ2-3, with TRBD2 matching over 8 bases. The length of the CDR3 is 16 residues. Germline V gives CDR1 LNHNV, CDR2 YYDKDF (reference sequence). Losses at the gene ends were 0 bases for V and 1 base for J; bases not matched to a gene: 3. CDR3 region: CATSRDGLARTDTQYF. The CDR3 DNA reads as TGTGCCACCAGCAGAGACGGACTAGCCCGCACAGATACGCAGTATTTT.

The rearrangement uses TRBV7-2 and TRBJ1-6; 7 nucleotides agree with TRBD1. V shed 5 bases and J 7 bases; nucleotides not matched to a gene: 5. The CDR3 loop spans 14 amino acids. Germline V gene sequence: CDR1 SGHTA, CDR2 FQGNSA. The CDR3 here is CASSPQGPNSPLHF. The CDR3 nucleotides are TGTGCCAGCAGCCCACAGGGGCCGAATTCACCCCTCCACTTT.

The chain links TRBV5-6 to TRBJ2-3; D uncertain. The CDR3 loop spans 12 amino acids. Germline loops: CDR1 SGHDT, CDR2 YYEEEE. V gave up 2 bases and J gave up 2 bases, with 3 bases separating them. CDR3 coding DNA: TGTGCCAGCAGCTTCAACACAGATACGCAGTATTTT. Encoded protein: CASSFNTDTQYF.

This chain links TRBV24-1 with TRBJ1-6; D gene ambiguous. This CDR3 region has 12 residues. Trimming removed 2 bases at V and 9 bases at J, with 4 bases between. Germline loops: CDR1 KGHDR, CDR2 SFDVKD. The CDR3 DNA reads TGTGCCACCAGTGATTCCGGTTCACCCCTCCACTTT. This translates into CATSDSGSPLHF.

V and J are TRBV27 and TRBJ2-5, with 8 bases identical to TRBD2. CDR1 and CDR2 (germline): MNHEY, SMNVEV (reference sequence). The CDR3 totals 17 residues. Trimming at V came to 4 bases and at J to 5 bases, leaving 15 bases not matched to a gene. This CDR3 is CASSYEREWFIAETQYF. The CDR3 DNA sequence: TGTGCCAGCAGTTACGAGCGGGAGTGGTTCATCGCGGAGACCCAGTACTTC.

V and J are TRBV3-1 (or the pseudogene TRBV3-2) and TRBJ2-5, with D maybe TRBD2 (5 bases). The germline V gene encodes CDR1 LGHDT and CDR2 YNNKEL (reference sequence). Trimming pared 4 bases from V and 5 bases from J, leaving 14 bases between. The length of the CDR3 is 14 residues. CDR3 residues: CASSRSGGGETQYF. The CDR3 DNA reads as TGTGCCAGCAGCCGGAGCGGTGGCGGGGAGACCCAGTACTTC.

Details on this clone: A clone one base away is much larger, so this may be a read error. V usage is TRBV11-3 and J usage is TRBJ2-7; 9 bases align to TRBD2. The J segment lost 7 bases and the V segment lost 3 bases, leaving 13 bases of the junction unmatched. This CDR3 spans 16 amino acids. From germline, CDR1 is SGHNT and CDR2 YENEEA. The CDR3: CASSFPGGRGGEEQYF. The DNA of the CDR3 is TGTGCCAGCAGCTTCCCTGGAGGGCGGGGGGGCGAGGAGCAGTACTTC. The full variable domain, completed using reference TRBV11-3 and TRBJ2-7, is EAGVVQSPRYKIIEKKQPVAFWCNPISGHNTLYWYLQNLGQGPELLIRYENEEAVDDSQLPKDRFSAERLKGVDSTLKIQPAELGDSAVYLCASSFPGGRGGEEQYFGPGTRLTVT.